This is a list of T cell receptor beta chains from one sample in a study of beta chain features in type 1 diabetes. Produced via immunoSEQ multiplex PCR; TCRdb's table is partial and in-frame only. The repertoire holds 680,000 or so clones, with 13% as singletons. Input material: naive CD4+ T cells from blood. These receptors all come from a man between 18 and 29 years old with type 1 diabetes. The CDR3 runs from the conserved cysteine through the conserved F or W. Each record gives: V gene, J gene, CDR3 length, clone size, D gene, CDR3 DNA, CDR3 protein. The D gene is left open where the match is weak. Size tells how often a clone was seen (once, few, many) or the class of an expanded clone, and some rows leave it out.

v_call: TRBV5-4; j_call: TRBJ2-1; cdr3_length: 18; clone_size: .; d_call: .; cdr3_nt: TGTGCCAGCAGCTTGCCCTGGCCTACGGGGCCCGCCTACAATGAGCAGTTCTTC; cdr3_aa: CASSLPWPTGPAYNEQFF
v_call: TRBV5-1; j_call: TRBJ2-3; cdr3_length: 14; clone_size: .; d_call: TRBD1; cdr3_nt: TGCGCCAGCAGCCCAGGACAGGCCCCAGATACGCAGTATTTT; cdr3_aa: CASSPGQAPDTQYF
v_call: TRBV30; j_call: TRBJ2-5; cdr3_length: 12; clone_size: few; d_call: .; cdr3_nt: TGTGCCTGGAACGTCGGACAAGAGACCCAGTACTTC; cdr3_aa: CAWNVGQETQYF
v_call: TRBV6-1; j_call: TRBJ1-2; cdr3_length: 14; clone_size: .; d_call: .; cdr3_nt: TGTGCCAGCAGCTCTACAGGGATCTCCTATGGCTACACCTTC; cdr3_aa: CASSSTGISYGYTF
v_call: TRBV9; j_call: TRBJ2-7; cdr3_length: 13; clone_size: .; d_call: .; cdr3_nt: TGTGCCAGCAGCGTGGGTCTTACCTACGAGCAGTACTTC; cdr3_aa: CASSVGLTYEQYF
v_call: TRBV4-1; j_call: TRBJ2-5; cdr3_length: 18; clone_size: few; d_call: TRBD2; cdr3_nt: TGCGCCAGCAGCCAAGGGGGACTAGCGGGGGGCCCGTCAGAGACCCAGTACTTC; cdr3_aa: CASSQGGLAGGPSETQYF
v_call: TRBV29-1; j_call: TRBJ1-2; cdr3_length: 11; clone_size: few; d_call: .; cdr3_nt: TGCAGCATCACAGACAACTATGGCTACACCTTC; cdr3_aa: CSITDNYGYTF
v_call: TRBV10-3; j_call: TRBJ2-7; cdr3_length: 14; clone_size: few; d_call: TRBD1; cdr3_nt: TGTGCCATCAGATCAGGGGGCCTAAACTACGAGCAGTACTTC; cdr3_aa: CAIRSGGLNYEQYF
v_call: TRBV4-1; j_call: TRBJ2-1; cdr3_length: 15; clone_size: .; d_call: TRBD2; cdr3_nt: TGCGCCAGCAGCCCCGGGACTAGCGGGACTTGGGAGCAGTTCTTC; cdr3_aa: CASSPGTSGTWEQFF
v_call: TRBV4-2; j_call: TRBJ2-2; cdr3_length: 16; clone_size: .; d_call: TRBD1; cdr3_nt: TGTGCCAGCAGCCAAGTCGGGACAGGGGTGGAAGGGGAGCTGTTTTTT; cdr3_aa: CASSQVGTGVEGELFF
v_call: TRBV7-9; j_call: TRBJ2-7; cdr3_length: 14; clone_size: .; d_call: .; cdr3_nt: TGTGCCAGCAGCTTAGAGCTTCTACAGTCGGCGCAGTACTTC; cdr3_aa: CASSLELLQSAQYF
v_call: TRBV13; j_call: TRBJ2-5; cdr3_length: 14; clone_size: .; d_call: .; cdr3_nt: TGTGCCAGCACCTATTCTGGGCTGGAAGAGACCCAGTACTTC; cdr3_aa: CASTYSGLEETQYF
v_call: TRBV23-1; j_call: TRBJ2-1; cdr3_length: 17; clone_size: few; d_call: TRBD1; cdr3_nt: TGCGCCATCCCCAACCTGGACCGGGACAGGGCTTCGAATGAGCAGTTCTTC; cdr3_aa: CAIPNLDRDRASNEQFF
v_call: TRBV15; j_call: TRBJ2-7; cdr3_length: 15; clone_size: .; d_call: TRBD1; cdr3_nt: TGTGCCACCAGCAGAATTGCGACAGGGTCTACCAAGCAGTACTTC; cdr3_aa: CATSRIATGSTKQYF
v_call: TRBV12-5; j_call: TRBJ1-2; cdr3_length: 14; clone_size: few; d_call: .; cdr3_nt: TGTGCTAGTGGTTTGGTAGAGGCAGGGCCTGGCTACACCTTC; cdr3_aa: CASGLVEAGPGYTF
v_call: TRBV4-1; j_call: TRBJ2-3; cdr3_length: 18; clone_size: few; d_call: TRBD2; cdr3_nt: TGCGCCAGCAGCCAAGATGGGCCCGGGGGGACTAGCACAGATACGCAGTATTTT; cdr3_aa: CASSQDGPGGTSTDTQYF
v_call: TRBV29-1; j_call: TRBJ1-1; cdr3_length: 14; clone_size: .; d_call: .; cdr3_nt: TGCAGCGTGGCCCGGGATGGACAGAACACTGAAGCTTTCTTT; cdr3_aa: CSVARDGQNTEAFF
v_call: TRBV13; j_call: TRBJ2-7; cdr3_length: 16; clone_size: .; d_call: .; cdr3_nt: TGTGCCAGCAGCTTAGGCCGTCGGGGACTCTCCTACGAGCAGTACTTC; cdr3_aa: CASSLGRRGLSYEQYF
v_call: TRBV27; j_call: TRBJ2-1; cdr3_length: 14; clone_size: .; d_call: TRBD2; cdr3_nt: TGTGCCAGCACTTTAGCGGGGCCTGACAATGAGCAGTTCTTC; cdr3_aa: CASTLAGPDNEQFF
v_call: TRBV5-1; j_call: TRBJ2-3; cdr3_length: 16; clone_size: .; d_call: TRBD1; cdr3_nt: TGCGCCAGCAGCGGAGGGACAGGGTGGATAACAGATACGCAGTATTTT; cdr3_aa: CASSGGTGWITDTQYF
v_call: TRBV5-1; j_call: TRBJ1-2; cdr3_length: 15; clone_size: few; d_call: .; cdr3_nt: TGCGCCAGCAGCTTGGCCACAGGAGTAAACTATGGCTACACCTTC; cdr3_aa: CASSLATGVNYGYTF
v_call: TRBV10-3; j_call: TRBJ2-1; cdr3_length: 20; clone_size: .; d_call: TRBD2; cdr3_nt: TGTGCCATCAGTGATCCGGGACTAGCGGGGGGAGTAACCTCCTACAATGAGCAGTTCTTC; cdr3_aa: CAISDPGLAGGVTSYNEQFF
v_call: TRBV29-1; j_call: TRBJ1-1; cdr3_length: 12; clone_size: few; d_call: .; cdr3_nt: TGCAGCGTTGAGGGGCCGAACACTGAAGCTTTCTTT; cdr3_aa: CSVEGPNTEAFF
v_call: TRBV30; j_call: TRBJ2-5; cdr3_length: 15; clone_size: .; d_call: TRBD2; cdr3_nt: TGTGCCTGGACTGTAACGGGACTAGCGGGGAGGACCCAGTACTTC; cdr3_aa: CAWTVTGLAGRTQYF
v_call: TRBV5-1; j_call: TRBJ2-3; cdr3_length: 14; clone_size: .; d_call: .; cdr3_nt: TGCGCCAGCAGCTTGTGGGGGGGCACCGATACGCAGTATTTT; cdr3_aa: CASSLWGGTDTQYF
v_call: TRBV29-1; j_call: TRBJ1-4; cdr3_length: 13; clone_size: few; d_call: .; cdr3_nt: TGCAGCGTTAGGACGGGCAAAAATGAAAAACTGTTTTTT; cdr3_aa: CSVRTGKNEKLFF
v_call: TRBV28; j_call: TRBJ2-2; cdr3_length: 14; clone_size: .; d_call: .; cdr3_nt: TGTGCCAGCAGCCCGGGCCAGAACACCGGGGAGCTGTTTTTT; cdr3_aa: CASSPGQNTGELFF
v_call: TRBV5-1; j_call: TRBJ2-1; cdr3_length: 15; clone_size: few; d_call: TRBD2; cdr3_nt: TGCGCCAGCAGCTCTAGCGGCAGCTCCTACAATGAGCAGTTCTTC; cdr3_aa: CASSSSGSSYNEQFF
v_call: TRBV27; j_call: TRBJ2-7; cdr3_length: 15; clone_size: .; d_call: TRBD1; cdr3_nt: TGTGCCAGCAGTTTTCTCGGGACAGGGGGTCACGAGCAGTACTTC; cdr3_aa: CASSFLGTGGHEQYF
v_call: TRBV30; j_call: TRBJ1-1; cdr3_length: 12; clone_size: few; d_call: .; cdr3_nt: TGTGCCTGGAGACCTAGGGGACATGGGGCTTTCTTT; cdr3_aa: CAWRPRGHGAFF
v_call: TRBV6-1; j_call: TRBJ2-5; cdr3_length: 16; clone_size: .; d_call: TRBD2; cdr3_nt: TGTGCCAGCAGTGAAGCGCTTCGGGGGGTCCAAGAGACCCAGTACTTC; cdr3_aa: CASSEALRGVQETQYF
v_call: TRBV6-1; j_call: TRBJ1-5; cdr3_length: 15; clone_size: few; d_call: TRBD1; cdr3_nt: TGTGCCAGCAGTGAAAGGGGACAGGGAAATCAGCCCCAGCATTTT; cdr3_aa: CASSERGQGNQPQHF
v_call: TRBV10-3; j_call: TRBJ1-4; cdr3_length: 12; clone_size: .; d_call: TRBD1; cdr3_nt: TGTGCCATCTCCAGGGGGGGTGAAAAACTGTTTTTT; cdr3_aa: CAISRGGEKLFF
v_call: TRBV7-3; j_call: TRBJ2-2; cdr3_length: 15; clone_size: .; d_call: TRBD2; cdr3_nt: TGTGCCAGCAGCTCCTCCGGGGGGACCACCGGGGAGCTGTTTTTT; cdr3_aa: CASSSSGGTTGELFF
v_call: TRBV9; j_call: TRBJ2-2; cdr3_length: 15; clone_size: few; d_call: TRBD1; cdr3_nt: TGTGCCAGCAGCGTAGTCGGGACAGGGCCCGGGGAGCTGTTTTTT; cdr3_aa: CASSVVGTGPGELFF
v_call: TRBV11-2; j_call: TRBJ2-5; cdr3_length: 14; clone_size: .; d_call: TRBD1; cdr3_nt: TGTGCCAGCAGCATTGGGACAGGGGGAGAGACCCAGTACTTC; cdr3_aa: CASSIGTGGETQYF
v_call: TRBV9; j_call: TRBJ1-2; cdr3_length: 18; clone_size: .; d_call: TRBD1; cdr3_nt: TGTGCCAGCAGCGGAGGGAAGAGGGGGCCACCCTCTTACTATGGCTACACCTTC; cdr3_aa: CASSGGKRGPPSYYGYTF
v_call: TRBV6-5; j_call: TRBJ2-6; cdr3_length: 15; clone_size: few; d_call: .; cdr3_nt: TGTGCCAGCAACGCGGACGGAACTGGGGCCAACGTCCTGACTTTC; cdr3_aa: CASNADGTGANVLTF
v_call: TRBV5-1; j_call: TRBJ1-2; cdr3_length: 13; clone_size: .; d_call: TRBD1; cdr3_nt: TGCGCCAGCAGCGCCGACAGGGAGTATGGCTACACCTTC; cdr3_aa: CASSADREYGYTF
v_call: TRBV4-1; j_call: TRBJ1-2; cdr3_length: 17; clone_size: .; d_call: .; cdr3_nt: TGCGCCAGCAGCCAAGTGGAGGCGGCTTTAGAAAGGGATGGCTACACCTTC; cdr3_aa: CASSQVEAALERDGYTF
v_call: TRBV5-1; j_call: TRBJ1-1; cdr3_length: 14; clone_size: few; d_call: .; cdr3_nt: TGCGCCAGCAGCGCCGGCCCCGTGAACACTGAAGCTTTCTTT; cdr3_aa: CASSAGPVNTEAFF
v_call: TRBV5-6; j_call: TRBJ1-1; cdr3_length: 14; clone_size: few; d_call: .; cdr3_nt: TGTGCCAGCAGCTTGTTAGGGATGAACACTGAAGCTTTCTTT; cdr3_aa: CASSLLGMNTEAFF
v_call: TRBV28; j_call: TRBJ2-7; cdr3_length: 17; clone_size: .; d_call: .; cdr3_nt: TGTGCCGCCCAGGGGAACGTCCAATACCTTGTTTCGGGCGAGCAGTACTTC; cdr3_aa: CAAQGNVQYLVSGEQYF
v_call: TRBV5-1; j_call: TRBJ1-1; cdr3_length: 13; clone_size: .; d_call: .; cdr3_nt: TGCGCCAGCAGCCCTACTGGGGACACTGAAGCTTTCTTT; cdr3_aa: CASSPTGDTEAFF
v_call: TRBV18; j_call: TRBJ2-7; cdr3_length: 13; clone_size: few; d_call: .; cdr3_nt: TGTGCCAGCTCACCCGACTCATTAGACGGGCAGTACTTC; cdr3_aa: CASSPDSLDGQYF
v_call: TRBV29-1; j_call: TRBJ1-4; cdr3_length: 15; clone_size: few; d_call: .; cdr3_nt: TGCAGCGCCTACCGGGGACGGGGGACTAATGAAAAACTGTTTTTT; cdr3_aa: CSAYRGRGTNEKLFF
v_call: TRBV30; j_call: TRBJ1-1; cdr3_length: 13; clone_size: few; d_call: .; cdr3_nt: TGTGCCTGGAGTAAGGGCCAGAACACTGAAGCTTTCTTT; cdr3_aa: CAWSKGQNTEAFF
v_call: TRBV5-4; j_call: TRBJ1-2; cdr3_length: 14; clone_size: .; d_call: TRBD1; cdr3_nt: TGTGCCAGCAGCCCCCGGGACAGGGTAGTGGGCTACACCTTC; cdr3_aa: CASSPRDRVVGYTF
v_call: TRBV6-1; j_call: TRBJ1-1; cdr3_length: 12; clone_size: few; d_call: .; cdr3_nt: TGTGCCAGCAACCCGAGGGGTTCTGAAGCTTTCTTT; cdr3_aa: CASNPRGSEAFF
v_call: TRBV2; j_call: TRBJ1-1; cdr3_length: 12; clone_size: .; d_call: .; cdr3_nt: TGTGCCAGCAGGCTCGAGGACACTGAAGCTTTCTTT; cdr3_aa: CASRLEDTEAFF
v_call: TRBV5-6; j_call: TRBJ1-1; cdr3_length: 13; clone_size: few; d_call: .; cdr3_nt: TGTGCCAGCAGCTTGACAGGGTTCACTGAAGCTTTCTTT; cdr3_aa: CASSLTGFTEAFF
v_call: TRBV30; j_call: TRBJ1-2; cdr3_length: 13; clone_size: .; d_call: .; cdr3_nt: TGTGCCTGGAGTCTTCGAGGATCTACGGGCTACACCTTC; cdr3_aa: CAWSLRGSTGYTF
v_call: TRBV18; j_call: TRBJ2-1; cdr3_length: 13; clone_size: few; d_call: TRBD2; cdr3_nt: TGTGCCAGCTCATCCGGACTAGACAATGAGCAGTTCTTC; cdr3_aa: CASSSGLDNEQFF
v_call: TRBV25-1; j_call: TRBJ2-7; cdr3_length: 16; clone_size: .; d_call: TRBD1; cdr3_nt: TGTGCCAGCAGTGCAATCCCGGGACAGGGGTTGTACGAGCAGTACTTC; cdr3_aa: CASSAIPGQGLYEQYF
v_call: TRBV10-3; j_call: TRBJ1-2; cdr3_length: 12; clone_size: few; d_call: TRBD1; cdr3_nt: TGTGCCACGGACACAGGGGTCTATGGCTACACCTTC; cdr3_aa: CATDTGVYGYTF
v_call: TRBV7-9; j_call: TRBJ2-1; cdr3_length: 17; clone_size: .; d_call: TRBD1; cdr3_nt: TGTGCCAGCAGCATACCTACAGGGGGCGCCTCCTACAATGAGCAGTTCTTC; cdr3_aa: CASSIPTGGASYNEQFF
v_call: TRBV25-1; j_call: TRBJ1-2; cdr3_length: 14; clone_size: few; d_call: .; cdr3_nt: TGTGCCAGCAGTGAATTTAGCAGAGGCTATGGCTACACCTTC; cdr3_aa: CASSEFSRGYGYTF